This T cell receptor beta chain was identified in a study of radiation and T cells in renal cell carcinoma. Noted time point: blood 4 weeks post-SBRT, at nephrectomy. Treatment: 15 Gy SBRT to primary tumor, nephrectomy 4 weeks later. Nephrectomy followed 15 Gy stereotactic body radiation by 4 weeks. This CDR3 is 14 amino acids long. Germline-derived CDR1 and CDR2 are SGDLS and YYNGEE. V lost 4 bases and J lost 2; bases outside the gene matches: 6. Points on this clone: The antigen remains unidentified.

Study outcomes and limitations: In blood, top tumor clones expanded by 2 weeks, shrinking by 4.

This table comes from immunoSEQ multiplex PCR, and its TCRdb copy is limited to in-frame clones, with some not included. The repertoire consists of roughly 170,000 clones, with less than 90% occurring once and the leading ten covering approximately 11%. V and J are TRBV9 and TRBJ2-7; 7 nucleotides match TRBD1. The sequence was obtained from a woman between 45 and 65 years old with renal cell carcinoma. The starting material was blood, obtained from a patient whose treatment included radiotherapy and nephrectomy. CDR3 residues: CASSFRDSPYEQYF. The CDR3 DNA is TGTGCCAGCAGCTTCCGGGACAGTCCCTACGAGCAGTACTTC.